The T cell receptor beta chain under discussion was sequenced for a study of OX40 agonist ivuxolimab in advanced cancers. Produced via immunoSEQ multiplex PCR; TCRdb's table is partial and in-frame only. Here the sample spans tens of thousands of clones, roughly nine tenths being singletons. The CDR3 contains 14 residues. Trimming left V 3 bases short and J 10 bases short, with 16 bases between. The germline gives CDR1 KGHSH, CDR2 LQKENI. The material was CD4+ or CD8+ T cells sorted from blood, obtained in a trial of the OX40 agonist ivuxolimab. The TCR comes from an adult with an advanced solid tumor such as melanoma, head and neck, liver or kidney cancer. The chain uses TRBV18 and TRBJ2-1, with D tentatively TRBD1 (5 bases). CDR3 nucleotides: TGTGCCAGCTCACCTGGAACCAGGGTAGGCGAGCAGTTCTTC. It specifies CASSPGTRVGEQFF. The full variable domain, completed using reference TRBV18 and TRBJ2-1, is NAGVMQNPRHLVRRRGQEARLRCSPMKGHSHVYWYRQLPEEGLKFMVYLQKENIIDESGMPKERFSAEFPKEGPSILRIQQVVRGDSAAYFCASSPGTRVGEQFFGPGTRLTVL.